These T cell receptor beta chains were read from a single sample in a study of human T cells and chemical hapten exposure. Using its own MiXCR run on the RACE reads, TCRdb lists one record per CDR3 protein. This table holds 95,000 to 150,000 distinct CDR3 sequences, roughly 13% found once. The specimen was whole blood, collected in connection with sensitization to the hapten diphenylcyclopropenone (DPC). The receptor set was obtained from a man between 18 and 35 years old with alopecia areata. Some clones in this sample may be carry-over from other donors' samples. Each CDR3 is given with its conserved first and last residue. D genes are given only for firm matches. Size tells how often a clone was seen (once, few, many) or the class of an expanded clone, and some rows leave it out.

J | V | length | D | size | CDR3 | DNA
TRBJ1-1 | TRBV12-5 | 13 | NA | few | CASGLGTSTEAFF | TGTGCTAGTGGTTTAGGGACCAGCACTGAAGCTTTCTTT
TRBJ2-5 | TRBV7-7 | 13 | NA | many | CASSFGTGETQYF | TGTGCCAGCAGCTTCGGGACTGGGGAGACCCAGTACTTC
TRBJ2-3 | TRBV7-2 | 13 | NA | NA | CASSLTPSNTQYF | TGTGCCAGCAGCTTAACGCCGTCGAATACGCAGTATTTT
TRBJ2-5 | TRBV12-3/TRBV12-4 | 13 | NA | few | CANSLEGSETQYF | TGTGCCAACAGTTTAGAGGGAAGTGAGACCCAGTACTTC
TRBJ2-3 | TRBV11-2 | 16 | NA | many | CASSLEAAVNTDTQYF | TGTGCCAGCAGCTTAGAGGCGGCTGTTAACACAGATACGCAGTATTTT
TRBJ2-7 | TRBV5-4 | 12 | NA | NA | CASSFEGGSTYF | TGTGCCAGCAGCTTTGAAGGGGGGTCAACGTACTTC
TRBJ2-6 | TRBV18 | 15 | TRBD1 | NA | CASSSRGTGANVLTF | TGTGCCAGCTCATCCAGGGGGACTGGGGCCAACGTCCTGACTTTC
TRBJ1-1 | TRBV3-1 | 15 | TRBD1 | few | CASSGTLRQGEVAFF | TGTGCCAGCAGCGGCACATTACGACAGGGGGAGGTAGCTTTCTTT
TRBJ1-5 | TRBV27 | 17 | NA | NA | CASSLTGHPYSNQPQHF | TGTGCCAGCAGTTTAACGGGGCACCCTTATAGCAATCAGCCCCAGCATTTT
TRBJ1-2 | TRBV7-9 | 13 | TRBD1 | few | CASSFQTGDGYTF | TGTGCCAGCAGCTTTCAGACAGGGGATGGCTACACCTTC
TRBJ2-7 | TRBV4-3 | 15 | NA | few | CASSQESAGAHEQYF | TGCGCCAGCAGCCAAGAGTCGGCAGGGGCCCACGAGCAGTACTTC
TRBJ2-7 | TRBV9 | 13 | TRBD1 | few | CASSSGTAYEQYF | TGTGCCAGCAGCTCCGGGACAGCCTACGAGCAGTACTTC
TRBJ2-2 | TRBV19 | 16 | NA | NA | CASSDRTRMNTGELFF | TGTGCCAGTAGTGACAGGACAAGAATGAACACCGGGGAGCTGTTTTTT
TRBJ2-3 | TRBV28 | 15 | NA | NA | CASSLRGGPADTQYF | TGTGCCAGCAGTTTACGAGGGGGGCCCGCAGATACGCAGTATTTT
TRBJ2-3 | TRBV20-1 | 13 | TRBD2 | NA | CCLAGGFKDTQYF | TGCTGCTTAGCGGGGGGGTTTAAAGATACGCAGTATTTT
TRBJ1-2 | TRBV20-1 | 12 | NA | many | CSARGDNYGYTF | TGCAGTGCTAGGGGGGACAACTATGGCTACACCTTC
TRBJ2-1 | TRBV19 | 14 | NA | NA | CASSYGGIYNEQFF | TGTGCCAGTAGTTACGGGGGTATCTACAATGAGCAGTTCTTC
TRBJ1-4 | TRBV7-3 | 13 | NA | few | CASSLDPGEKLFF | TGTGCCAGCAGCTTAGACCCGGGGGAAAAACTGTTTTTT
TRBJ2-7 | TRBV11-2 | 14 | TRBD1 | NA | CASSRDRGSYEQYF | TGTGCCAGCAGCCGGGACAGGGGATCCTACGAGCAGTACTTC
TRBJ2-1 | TRBV20-1 | 14 | TRBD1 | few | CSANRDRTYNEQFF | TGCAGTGCTAACCGGGACAGAACTTACAATGAGCAGTTCTTC
TRBJ2-3 | TRBV28 | 15 | NA | NA | CASSRFVLDSDTQYF | TGTGCCAGCAGCCGCTTTGTTCTGGATTCCGATACGCAGTATTTT
TRBJ2-6 | TRBV4-3 | 17 | TRBD1 | NA | CASSLGTGTSGANVLTF | TGCGCCAGCAGCCTTGGGACAGGGACTTCAGGGGCCAACGTCCTGACTTTC